These 20 T cell receptor beta chains were all obtained from the same sample, sequenced in a study of T cell changes during pregnancy in multiple sclerosis. Method: immunoSEQ multiplex PCR; TCRdb's copy keeps in-frame clones and lacks some. The table includes 53,000 or so clones, roughly 94% detected once. The material was CD4+ T cells from peripheral blood mononuclear cells, obtained in the second trimester of pregnancy. The source is a female donor with multiple sclerosis, enrolled in a pregnancy study.

The rearrangement uses TRBV27 and TRBJ2-2, with D possibly being TRBD1 (6 bases). CDR1 is MNHEY, CDR2 SMNVEV, per germline (reference sequence). The CDR3 is 16 residues long. Trimming left V 6 bases short and J 0 bases short, with 14 bases between. In DNA, the CDR3 is TGTGCCAGCAGCCGTAGACAGGCCCCGAACACCGGGGAGCTGTTTTTT. As protein: CASSRRQAPNTGELFF.

The rearrangement uses TRBV5-1 and TRBJ1-2; 10 bases map to TRBD1. Germline CDR1 is SGHRS and CDR2 is YFSETQ. With V trimmed by 2 bases and J by 4 bases, 11 bases remained unmatched. The CDR3 is made up of 17 amino acids. The CDR3 loop reads CASSFSGTGVDLYGYTF. CDR3 in DNA: TGCGCCAGCAGCTTCTCCGGGACAGGGGTCGACCTCTATGGCTACACCTTC.

The rearrangement links TRBV7-7 to TRBJ2-3, with 13 nucleotides matching TRBD2. This CDR3 spans 16 amino acids. Losses at the gene ends were 3 bases for V and 8 bases for J; bases not matched to a gene: 8. The germline CDR1 and CDR2 sequences are SSHAT and FNYEAQ (reference sequence). CDR3 sequence reads: CASSFGTSGALSTQYF. CDR3 in DNA: TGTGCCAGCAGCTTTGGGACTAGCGGGGCCCTAAGTACGCAGTATTTT.

The CDR3 spells CASRPAGGETQYF. The CDR3 bases are TGTGCCAGCAGGCCGGCGGGGGGGGAGACCCAGTACTTC. The chain couples TRBV7-2 to TRBJ2-5; 9 bases are shared with TRBD2. Germline CDR1 and CDR2: SGHTA and FQGNSA. This CDR3 spans 13 amino acids. The V gene end was trimmed by 6 bases and the J gene end by 5 bases; junction bases not matched to a gene: 4.

This chain links TRBV11-3 with TRBJ1-1; 8 positions agree with TRBD1. With V trimmed by 5 bases and J by 1 base, 3 bases remained unmatched. The CDR3 runs to 14 residues. Germline loops: CDR1 SGHNT, CDR2 YENEEA. The CDR3 region is CASSLGQENTEAFF. CDR3 coding DNA: TGTGCCAGCAGCCTGGGACAGGAGAACACTGAAGCTTTCTTT.

This chain uses TRBV7-2 with TRBJ2-5, with a weak D call TRBD2 (6 bases). V lost 4 bases and J 5 bases, leaving 17 bases between the germline ends. CDR3 size: 15 residues. Germline V CDR1 and CDR2: SGHTA, FQGNSA. The CDR3 region is CASSSPGLITETQYF. CDR3 nucleotide sequence: TGTGCCAGCAGCTCCCCGGGACTTATAACGGAGACCCAGTACTTC. The variable domain in full, completed from reference TRBV7-2 and TRBJ2-5, reads GAGVSQSPSNKVTEKGKDVELRCDPISGHTALYWYRQSLGQGLEFLIYFQGNSAPDKSGLPSDRFSAERTGGSVSTLTIQRTQQEDSAVYLCASSSPGLITETQYFGPGTRLLVL.

The V and J genes are TRBV5-1 and TRBJ2-7; TRBD1 matches 8 bases. The trim removed 1 base at V and 5 bases at J, leaving 11 bases unmatched. Germline V gene sequence: CDR1 SGHRS, CDR2 YFSETQ. This CDR3 contains 16 residues. The CDR3 loop is CASSLFPAGGLDEQYF. In nucleotides, the CDR3 is TGCGCCAGCAGCTTGTTCCCCGCAGGGGGCTTAGACGAGCAGTACTTC.

This sequence joins TRBV5-1 and TRBJ2-2, with 8 bases identical to TRBD2. The J segment lost 5 bases and the V segment lost 0 bases, leaving 9 bases of the junction unmatched. The germline gives CDR1 SGHRS, CDR2 YFSETQ. The CDR3 totals 17 residues. The CDR3 DNA follows: TGCGCCAGCAGCTTGGAGCCGGGGACTAGGAGGACCGGGGAGCTGTTTTTT. The encoded protein is CASSLEPGTRRTGELFF.

The V call is TRBV15, the J call TRBJ2-5, with TRBD1 matching over 12 bases. There are 14 residues in the CDR3. The V and J ends lost 9 bases and 6 bases, in that order; junction bases with no gene match: 8. Germline V CDR1 and CDR2: LNHNV, YYDKDF (reference sequence). The CDR3 loop reads CATGGTGGVKTQYF. The CDR3 nucleotides are TGTGCCACGGGCGGGACAGGGGGCGTAAAGACCCAGTACTTC.

This clone was seen a single time. The chain carries TRBV7-9 and TRBJ2-4; D not resolved. The V and J ends lost 2 bases and 0 bases respectively, with 14 bases between them. The length of the CDR3 is 17 residues. The germline CDR1 and CDR2 sequences are SEHNR and FQNEAQ (reference sequence). The CDR3 nucleotides read TGTGCCAGCAGCTTAATGAGGCCAGACCTAGCCAAAAACATTCAGTACTTC. It codes for CASSLMRPDLAKNIQYF.

The rearrangement links TRBV18 to TRBJ2-5; no clear D. V was cut by 3 bases and J by 9 bases, with 11 bases left in between. The V gene's germline CDR1 is KGHSH and CDR2 LQKENI. There are 12 residues in the CDR3. This CDR3 reads CASSPSNYPQYF. CDR3 coding DNA: TGTGCCAGCTCACCCTCCAACTACCCCCAGTACTTC. The full variable domain, in which reference TRBV18 and TRBJ2-5 provide the parts outside the CDR3, is NAGVMQNPRHLVRRRGQEARLRCSPMKGHSHVYWYRQLPEEGLKFMVYLQKENIIDESGMPKERFSAEFPKEGPSILRIQQVVRGDSAAYFCASSPSNYPQYFGPGTRLLVL.

The chain employs TRBV5-5 and TRBJ2-3; possible D gene TRBD2, 6 bases. Looked up from germline, CDR1 is SGHKS and CDR2 is YYEKEE (reference sequence). This CDR3 is built from 15 residues. Trimming stripped 2 bases from V and 0 bases from J, with 10 bases between. For the CDR3, the DNA is TGTGCCAGCAGCTTTCTCCGGGGGAGCACAGATACGCAGTATTTT. It specifies CASSFLRGSTDTQYF. The full variable domain, its missing parts supplied by reference TRBV5-5 and TRBJ2-3, is DAGVTQSPTHLIKTRGQQVTLRCSPISGHKSVSWYQQVLGQGPQFIFQYYEKEERGRGNFPDRFSARQFPNYSSELNVNALLLGDSALYLCASSFLRGSTDTQYFGPGTRLTVL.

This clone was seen more than once but under ten times. One junction end disagrees with the germline gene, perhaps due to a read error. This chain uses TRBV20-1 with TRBJ1-1; D is unclear. Germline CDR1 is DFQATT and CDR2 is SNEGSKA (reference sequence). The CDR3 loop spans 8 amino acids. The CDR3 DNA sequence: TGCAGTGCTAGGGGCTGGGTGTTT. This encodes CSARGWVF.

This clone was seen just once. The chain couples TRBV9 to TRBJ2-7, with D unresolved. Trimming took off 7 bases at V and 1 base at J, with 24 bases between the two ends. CDR1 and CDR2 from the germline V gene are SGDLS and YYNGEE. The CDR3 length is 17 residues. The CDR3 loop is CASPYRCLLFLSYEQYF. The DNA for the CDR3 is TGTGCCAGCCCCTATCGCTGCCTTCTTTTCTTATCCTACGAGCAGTACTTC.

V usage is TRBV2 and J usage is TRBJ2-7, with TRBD2 matching over 11 bases. Germline values: CDR1 SNHLY, CDR2 FYNNEI. V shed 9 bases, J shed 3 bases, and the junction held 4 bases outside the gene matches. The CDR3 is 13 amino acids. CDR3 in DNA: TGTGCCAGGTCGACTAGCGGGGTCTACGAGCAGTACTTC. Translating it yields CARSTSGVYEQYF.

The chain couples TRBV27 to TRBJ1-5, with a possible D match to TRBD1 (6 bases). This CDR3 is built from 14 residues. The ends were cut back, 4 bases at V and 2 bases at J, with 9 bases in the middle. Germline values: CDR1 MNHEY, CDR2 SMNVEV (reference sequence). The chain's CDR3 is CASSYRARNQPQHF. The CDR3 nucleotides are TGTGCCAGCAGTTACAGGGCGCGCAATCAGCCCCAGCATTTT.

The chain recombines TRBV29-1 with TRBJ1-1, with D unresolved. The CDR3 is made up of 11 amino acids. Germline CDR1 reads SQVTM; CDR2 reads ANQGSEA. Deletions cut 6 bases from V and 9 bases from J, with 14 bases between. CDR3 region: CSVIDKSKAFF. As DNA, the CDR3 is TGCAGCGTGATCGACAAGTCGAAAGCTTTCTTT.

This chain's CDR3 is CSVADRGNEKLFF. CDR3 sequence (DNA): TGCAGCGTTGCAGACAGGGGCAATGAAAAACTGTTTTTT. The chain uses TRBV29-1 and TRBJ1-4; 8 nucleotides match TRBD1. Germline values: CDR1 SQVTM, CDR2 ANQGSEA. The CDR3 spans 13 residues. V lost 4 bases and J lost 5; bases outside the gene matches: 3.

The chain has TRBV6-6 and TRBJ2-4, with TRBD2 matching over 7 bases. Trimming cost V 5 bases and J 0 bases; bases outside gene matches: 7. CDR3 length equals 16 residues. CDR1 and CDR2 (germline): MNHNY, SVGAGI (reference sequence). The CDR3 sequence: CASSLEAGRAKNIQYF. As DNA, the CDR3 is TGTGCCAGCAGTCTCGAAGCGGGACGAGCCAAAAACATTCAGTACTTC.

J is TRBJ2-5 and V is TRBV6-5; TRBD2 matches at 10 bases. The V gene's germline CDR1 is MNHEY and CDR2 SVGAGI. The CDR3 is 14 amino acids. V dropped 7 bases and J dropped 5; count of bases not matched to a gene: 7. CDR3: CASTKAGGDETQYF. In DNA, the CDR3 is TGTGCCAGCACCAAAGCGGGGGGGGATGAGACCCAGTACTTC.